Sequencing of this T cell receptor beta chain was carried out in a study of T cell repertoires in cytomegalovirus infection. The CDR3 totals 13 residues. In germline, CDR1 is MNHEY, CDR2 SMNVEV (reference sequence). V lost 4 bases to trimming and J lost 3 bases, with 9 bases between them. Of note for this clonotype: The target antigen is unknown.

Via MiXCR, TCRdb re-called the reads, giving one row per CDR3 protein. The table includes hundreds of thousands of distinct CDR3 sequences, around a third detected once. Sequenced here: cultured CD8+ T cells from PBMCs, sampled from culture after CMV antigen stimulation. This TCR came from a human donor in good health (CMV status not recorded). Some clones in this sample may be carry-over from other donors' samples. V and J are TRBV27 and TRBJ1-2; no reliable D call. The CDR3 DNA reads TGTGCCAGCAGTTGGGGTGGGGACTATGGCTACACCTTC. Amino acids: CASSWGGDYGYTF.